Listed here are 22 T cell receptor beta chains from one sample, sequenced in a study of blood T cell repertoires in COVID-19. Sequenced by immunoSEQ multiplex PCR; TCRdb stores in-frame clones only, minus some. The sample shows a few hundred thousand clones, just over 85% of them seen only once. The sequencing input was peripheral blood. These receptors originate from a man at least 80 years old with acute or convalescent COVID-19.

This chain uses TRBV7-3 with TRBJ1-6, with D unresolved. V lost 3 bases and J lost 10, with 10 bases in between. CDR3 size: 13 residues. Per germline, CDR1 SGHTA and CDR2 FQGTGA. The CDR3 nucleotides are TGTGCCAGCAGCTTCAGTGAAAAATCACCCCTCCACTTT. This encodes CASSFSEKSPLHF.

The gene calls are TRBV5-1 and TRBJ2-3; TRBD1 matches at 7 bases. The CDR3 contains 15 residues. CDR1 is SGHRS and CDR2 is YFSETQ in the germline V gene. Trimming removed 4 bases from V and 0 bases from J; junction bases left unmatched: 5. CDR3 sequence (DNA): TGCGCCAGCAGCCCCGGACAGGCAAGCACAGATACGCAGTATTTT. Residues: CASSPGQASTDTQYF.

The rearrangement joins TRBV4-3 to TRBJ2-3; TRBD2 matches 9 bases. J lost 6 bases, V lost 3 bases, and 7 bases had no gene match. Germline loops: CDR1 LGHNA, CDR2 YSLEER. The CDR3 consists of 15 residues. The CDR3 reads CASSQGGGAADTQYF. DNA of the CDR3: TGCGCCAGCAGCCAGGGCGGGGGGGCCGCGGATACGCAGTATTTT.

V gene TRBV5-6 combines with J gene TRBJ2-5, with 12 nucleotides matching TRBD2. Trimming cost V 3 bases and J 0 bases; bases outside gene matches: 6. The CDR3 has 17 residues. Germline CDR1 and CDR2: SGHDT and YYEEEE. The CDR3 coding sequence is TGTGCCAGCAGCTCACTAGCGGGGGGCCAGTACCAAGAGACCCAGTACTTC. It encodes CASSSLAGGQYQETQYF. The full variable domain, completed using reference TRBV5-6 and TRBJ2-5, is DAGVTQSPTHLIKTRGQQVTLRCSPKSGHDTVSWYQQALGQGPQFIFQYYEEEERQRGNFPDRFSGHQFPNYSSELNVNALLLGDSALYLCASSSLAGGQYQETQYFGPGTRLLVL.

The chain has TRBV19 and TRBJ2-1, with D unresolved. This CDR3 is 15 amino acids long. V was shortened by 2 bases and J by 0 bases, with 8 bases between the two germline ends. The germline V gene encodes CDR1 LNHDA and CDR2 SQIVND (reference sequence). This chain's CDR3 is CASSIILSSYNEQFF. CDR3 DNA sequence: TGTGCCAGTAGTATAATACTTAGCTCCTACAATGAGCAGTTCTTC.

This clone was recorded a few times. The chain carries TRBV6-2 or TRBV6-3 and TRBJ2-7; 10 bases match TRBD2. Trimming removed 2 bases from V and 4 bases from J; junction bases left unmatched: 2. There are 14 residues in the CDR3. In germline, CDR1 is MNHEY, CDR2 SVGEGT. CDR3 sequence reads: CASSYTAGGYEQYF. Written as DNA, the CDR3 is TGTGCCAGCAGTTACACAGCGGGAGGGTACGAGCAGTACTTC.

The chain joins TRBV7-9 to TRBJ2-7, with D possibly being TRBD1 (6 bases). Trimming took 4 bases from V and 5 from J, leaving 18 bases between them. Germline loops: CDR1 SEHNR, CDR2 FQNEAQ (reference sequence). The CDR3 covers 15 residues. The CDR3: CASSSLGAGIHEQYF. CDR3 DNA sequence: TGTGCCAGCAGCTCGTTGGGGGCAGGGATCCACGAGCAGTACTTC.

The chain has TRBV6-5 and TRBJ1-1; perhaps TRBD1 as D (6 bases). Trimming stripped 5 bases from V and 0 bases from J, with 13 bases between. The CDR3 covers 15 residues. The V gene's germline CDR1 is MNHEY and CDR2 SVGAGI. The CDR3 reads CASSRTGSMNTEAFF. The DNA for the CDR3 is TGTGCCAGCAGTCGTACAGGGAGCATGAACACTGAAGCTTTCTTT.

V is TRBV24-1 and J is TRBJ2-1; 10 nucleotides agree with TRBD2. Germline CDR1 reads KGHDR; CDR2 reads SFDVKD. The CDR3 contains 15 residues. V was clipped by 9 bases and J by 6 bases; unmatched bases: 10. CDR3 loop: CATGSGRAPFNEQFF. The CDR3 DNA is TGTGCCACCGGAAGCGGGAGGGCCCCTTTCAATGAGCAGTTCTTC.

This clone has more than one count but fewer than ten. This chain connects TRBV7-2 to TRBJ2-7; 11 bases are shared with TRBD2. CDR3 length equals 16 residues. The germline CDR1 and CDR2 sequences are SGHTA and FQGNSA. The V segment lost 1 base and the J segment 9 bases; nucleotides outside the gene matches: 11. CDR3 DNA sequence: TGTGCCAGCAGCTTAGGGGCCGGGACTAGCGGATTCGGGCAGTACTTC. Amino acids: CASSLGAGTSGFGQYF.

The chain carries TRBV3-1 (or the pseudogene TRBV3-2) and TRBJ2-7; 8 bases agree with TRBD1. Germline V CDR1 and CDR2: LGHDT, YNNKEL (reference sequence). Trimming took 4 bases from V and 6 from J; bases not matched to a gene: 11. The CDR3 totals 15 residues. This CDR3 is CASSLLATGATEQYF. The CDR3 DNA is TGTGCCAGCAGCCTTCTAGCGACAGGGGCTACCGAGCAGTACTTC.

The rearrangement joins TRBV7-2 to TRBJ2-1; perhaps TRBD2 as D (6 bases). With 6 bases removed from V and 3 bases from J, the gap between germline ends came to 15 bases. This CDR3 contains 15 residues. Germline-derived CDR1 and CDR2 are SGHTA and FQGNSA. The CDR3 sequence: CASRVGWGDYNEQFF. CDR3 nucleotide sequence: TGTGCCAGCAGAGTTGGGTGGGGGGACTACAATGAGCAGTTCTTC. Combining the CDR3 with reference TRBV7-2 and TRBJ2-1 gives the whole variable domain GAGVSQSPSNKVTEKGKDVELRCDPISGHTALYWYRQSLGQGLEFLIYFQGNSAPDKSGLPSDRFSAERTGGSVSTLTIQRTQQEDSAVYLCASRVGWGDYNEQFFGPGTRLTVL.

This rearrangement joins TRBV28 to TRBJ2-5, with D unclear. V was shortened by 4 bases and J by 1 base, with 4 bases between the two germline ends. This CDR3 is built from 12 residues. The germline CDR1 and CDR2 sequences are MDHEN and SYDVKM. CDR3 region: CASSSVQETQYF. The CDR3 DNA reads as TGTGCCAGCAGTTCCGTCCAAGAGACCCAGTACTTC.

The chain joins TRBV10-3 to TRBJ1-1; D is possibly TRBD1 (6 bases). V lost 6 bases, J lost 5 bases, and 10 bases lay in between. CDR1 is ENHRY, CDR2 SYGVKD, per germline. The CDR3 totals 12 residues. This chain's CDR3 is CAIRQGGTEAFF. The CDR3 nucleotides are TGTGCCATCAGACAGGGTGGAACTGAAGCTTTCTTT.

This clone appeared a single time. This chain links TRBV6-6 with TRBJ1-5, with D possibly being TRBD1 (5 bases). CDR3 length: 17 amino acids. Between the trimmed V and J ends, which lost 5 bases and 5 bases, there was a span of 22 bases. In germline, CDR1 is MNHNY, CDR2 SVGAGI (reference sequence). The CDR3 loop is CASSRTPSPVRHQPQHF. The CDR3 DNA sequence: TGTGCCAGCAGTCGGACACCCTCCCCGGTAAGGCATCAGCCCCAGCATTTT.

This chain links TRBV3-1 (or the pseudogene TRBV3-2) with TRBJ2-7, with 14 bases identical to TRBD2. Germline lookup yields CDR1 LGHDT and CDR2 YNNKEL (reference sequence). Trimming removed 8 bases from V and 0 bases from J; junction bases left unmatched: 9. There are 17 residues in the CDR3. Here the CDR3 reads CASESGLAGGRSYEQYF. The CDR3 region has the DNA TGTGCCAGCGAGTCCGGACTAGCGGGAGGCCGCTCCTACGAGCAGTACTTC.

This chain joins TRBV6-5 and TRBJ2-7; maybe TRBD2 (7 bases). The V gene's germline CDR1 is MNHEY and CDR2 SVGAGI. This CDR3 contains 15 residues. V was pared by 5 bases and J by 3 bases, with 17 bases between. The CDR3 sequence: CASSTPLGGLYEQYF. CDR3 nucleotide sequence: TGTGCCAGCAGTACCCCATTGGGGGGGCTCTACGAGCAGTACTTC.

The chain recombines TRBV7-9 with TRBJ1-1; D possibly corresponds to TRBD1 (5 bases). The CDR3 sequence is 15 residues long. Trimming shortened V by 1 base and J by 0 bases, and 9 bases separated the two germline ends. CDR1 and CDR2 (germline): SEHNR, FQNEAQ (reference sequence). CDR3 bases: TGTGCCAGCAGCTTAGAAACAGGTCTGAACACTGAAGCTTTCTTT. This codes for CASSLETGLNTEAFF.

The CDR3 here is CASSAQDRGFSNQPQHF. For the CDR3, the DNA is TGTGCCAGCAGCGCGCAAGATCGGGGTTTCAGCAATCAGCCCCAGCATTTT. The V gene is TRBV7-6, the J gene TRBJ1-5; D is ambiguous. CDR1 is SGHVS, CDR2 FNYEAQ, per germline. The V end lost 5 bases, the J end lost 1 base, and 18 bases lay between the germline ends. This CDR3 comprises 17 residues.

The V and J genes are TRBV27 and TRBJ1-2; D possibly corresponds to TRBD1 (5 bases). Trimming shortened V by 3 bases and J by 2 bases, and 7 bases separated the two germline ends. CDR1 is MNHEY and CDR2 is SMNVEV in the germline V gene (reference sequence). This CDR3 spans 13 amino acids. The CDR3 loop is CASSFDRNYGYTF. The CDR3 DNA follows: TGTGCCAGCAGTTTCGACAGAAACTATGGCTACACCTTC.

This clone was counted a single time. CDR3 sequence reads: CASSLASGAGELFF. The CDR3 nucleotides read TGTGCCAGCAGCTTAGCGTCAGGGGCCGGGGAGCTGTTTTTT. The V call is TRBV7-2, the J call TRBJ2-2; possibly TRBD1 for D (6 bases). There are 14 residues in the CDR3. Trimming stripped 0 bases from V and 6 bases from J, with 8 bases between. Germline-derived CDR1 and CDR2 are SGHTA and FQGNSA.

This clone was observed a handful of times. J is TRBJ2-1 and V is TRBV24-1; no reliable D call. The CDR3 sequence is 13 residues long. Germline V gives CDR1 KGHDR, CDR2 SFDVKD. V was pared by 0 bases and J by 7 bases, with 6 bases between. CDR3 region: CATSDLRINEQFF. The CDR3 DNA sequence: TGTGCCACCAGTGATTTGCGTATAAATGAGCAGTTCTTC.